These T cell receptor beta chains were read from a single sample in a study of T cell changes during pregnancy in multiple sclerosis. Assay used: immunoSEQ multiplex PCR; TCRdb lists only in-frame clones, some missing. Of more than 40,000 clones in the sample, 80% to 90% are singletons; the top ten hold under 0.7%. Sample: CD4+ T cells from peripheral blood mononuclear cells, taken in the first trimester of pregnancy. The source of these receptors is a female donor with multiple sclerosis, enrolled in a pregnancy study. CDR3s include the opening cysteine and the closing phenylalanine or tryptophan. D genes are given only for firm matches. Size tells how often a clone was seen (once, few, many) or the class of an expanded clone, and some rows leave it out.

J gene: TRBJ2-1
V gene: TRBV21-1
D gene: -
clone size: once
CDR3 protein: CASSLRDRSNEQFF
CDR3 DNA: TGTGCCAGCAGCCTAAGGGACAGGTCTAATGAGCAGTTCTTC

J gene: TRBJ2-7
V gene: TRBV7-3
D gene: -
clone size: -
CDR3 protein: CASSTTSRGEQYF
CDR3 DNA: TGTGCCAGCAGTACCACGTCACGCGGCGAGCAGTACTTC

J gene: TRBJ1-2
V gene: TRBV28
D gene: -
clone size: -
CDR3 protein: CASSQVGGGYTF
CDR3 DNA: TGTGCCAGCAGTCAGGTAGGAGGAGGCTACACCTTC

J gene: TRBJ2-2
V gene: TRBV12-5
D gene: -
clone size: -
CDR3 protein: CASGPNRVNTGELFF
CDR3 DNA: TGTGCTAGTGGTCCCAACAGGGTGAACACCGGGGAGCTGTTTTTT

J gene: TRBJ2-7
V gene: TRBV7-2
D gene: -
clone size: -
CDR3 protein: CASSSHRVGEQYF
CDR3 DNA: TGTGCCAGCAGCAGCCACAGGGTGGGCGAGCAGTACTTC

J gene: TRBJ1-5
V gene: TRBV7-2
D gene: TRBD1
clone size: -
CDR3 protein: CASSPGDRVRDQPQHF
CDR3 DNA: TGTGCCAGCAGCCCTGGGGACAGGGTAAGGGATCAGCCCCAGCATTTT

J gene: TRBJ2-6
V gene: TRBV25-1
D gene: -
clone size: -
CDR3 protein: CASRKTGRSSGANVLTF
CDR3 DNA: TGTGCCAGCAGAAAGACAGGGAGGAGCTCTGGGGCCAACGTCCTGACTTTC

J gene: TRBJ1-1
V gene: TRBV4-1
D gene: -
clone size: -
CDR3 protein: CASSQLGLLNTEAFF
CDR3 DNA: TGCGCCAGCAGCCAACTGGGACTTCTGAACACTGAAGCTTTCTTT

J gene: TRBJ1-2
V gene: TRBV28
D gene: TRBD1
clone size: -
CDR3 protein: CASSRTGLYGYTF
CDR3 DNA: TGTGCCAGCAGTCGGACAGGACTCTATGGCTACACCTTC

J gene: TRBJ2-7
V gene: TRBV6-1
D gene: TRBD2
clone size: once
CDR3 protein: CASSGLAGAYEQYF
CDR3 DNA: TGTGCCAGCAGTGGACTAGCGGGGGCCTACGAGCAGTACTTC

J gene: TRBJ2-5
V gene: TRBV30
D gene: -
clone size: -
CDR3 protein: CAWQVGGRETQYF
CDR3 DNA: TGTGCCTGGCAGGTGGGGGGTCGAGAGACCCAGTACTTC

J gene: TRBJ2-3
V gene: TRBV28
D gene: TRBD1
clone size: -
CDR3 protein: CASSYRGHSTDTQYF
CDR3 DNA: TGTGCCAGCAGCTACAGGGGGCATAGCACAGATACGCAGTATTTT

J gene: TRBJ1-2
V gene: TRBV5-1
D gene: TRBD1
clone size: -
CDR3 protein: CASRSKETGDGYTF
CDR3 DNA: TGCGCCAGCAGGTCAAAGGAAACAGGGGATGGCTACACCTTC

J gene: TRBJ2-2
V gene: TRBV5-4
D gene: -
clone size: -
CDR3 protein: CASSVAWSGELFF
CDR3 DNA: TGTGCCAGCAGCGTAGCATGGTCCGGGGAGCTGTTTTTT

J gene: TRBJ1-1
V gene: TRBV6-6
D gene: TRBD1
clone size: -
CDR3 protein: CASSRTGNTEAFF
CDR3 DNA: TGTGCCAGCAGCCGGACAGGGAACACTGAAGCTTTCTTT

J gene: TRBJ1-1
V gene: TRBV28
D gene: -
clone size: -
CDR3 protein: CASNRVGIQDTEAFF
CDR3 DNA: TGTGCCTCTAACAGGGTAGGTATCCAGGACACTGAAGCTTTCTTT

J gene: TRBJ1-1
V gene: TRBV28
D gene: TRBD1
clone size: -
CDR3 protein: CASTLDRVTEAFF
CDR3 DNA: TGTGCCAGCACCCTGGACAGGGTCACTGAAGCTTTCTTT

J gene: TRBJ1-4
V gene: TRBV30
D gene: -
clone size: -
CDR3 protein: CAWSVLGAGNNEKLFF
CDR3 DNA: TGTGCCTGGAGTGTTTTGGGTGCCGGGAATAATGAAAAACTGTTTTTT

J gene: TRBJ1-2
V gene: TRBV19
D gene: TRBD1
clone size: once
CDR3 protein: CASSTTGTALYGYTF
CDR3 DNA: TGTGCCAGTAGTACAACCGGGACAGCACTCTATGGCTACACCTTC

J gene: TRBJ2-1
V gene: TRBV6-6
D gene: TRBD2
clone size: -
CDR3 protein: CASSRQGAGGGNEQFF
CDR3 DNA: TGTGCCAGCAGCCGCCAAGGTGCGGGAGGGGGCAATGAGCAGTTCTTC

J gene: TRBJ1-3
V gene: TRBV28
D gene: TRBD1
clone size: -
CDR3 protein: CASSKGASGNTIYF
CDR3 DNA: TGTGCCAGCAGTAAGGGGGCTTCTGGAAACACCATATATTTT

J gene: TRBJ1-1
V gene: TRBV18
D gene: -
clone size: -
CDR3 protein: CASSYDTEAFF
CDR3 DNA: TGTGCCAGCTCATATGACACTGAAGCTTTCTTT

J gene: TRBJ2-6
V gene: TRBV19
D gene: TRBD1
clone size: -
CDR3 protein: CASSVRTTGAGANVLTF
CDR3 DNA: TGTGCCAGTAGTGTTCGTACGACAGGGGCTGGGGCCAACGTCCTGACTTTC

J gene: TRBJ2-3
V gene: TRBV4-1
D gene: -
clone size: -
CDR3 protein: CASSPTATADTQYF
CDR3 DNA: TGCGCCAGCAGCCCCACAGCTACGGCAGATACGCAGTATTTT

J gene: TRBJ2-5
V gene: TRBV5-1
D gene: -
clone size: -
CDR3 protein: CASSQGVYQETQYF
CDR3 DNA: TGCGCCAGCTCCCAAGGAGTTTACCAAGAGACCCAGTACTTC